What follows are 3 T cell receptor beta chains derived from one specimen sequenced in a study of blood T cells in healthy people across ages (dated by TCRdb to between 2015 and 2016). The receptor library was made with 5' RACE. Sequencing was performed on an Illumina HiSeq 2500. A second roughly 6 to 11 cycle PCR used a sample-barcoded 5' primer and a J-beta primer mix. TCRdb handled the public reads itself, with Q25 trimming in fastp and clone calling in MiXCR, and kept productive beta chains. A single entry per CDR3 protein holds the most common genes and DNA from its merged rows. This sample comprises approximately 770,000 distinct CDR3 sequences, roughly 64% of them detected only once. The ten largest clones add up to approximately 23% of the sample. Sequencing was done on a sample of blood. The receptors come from a man between 25 and 39 years old in good health.

The chain links TRBV28 to TRBJ2-6, with D unclear. The CDR3 is 15 residues long. Deletions cut 4 bases from V and 0 bases from J, with 7 bases between. The germline V gene encodes CDR1 MDHEN and CDR2 SYDVKM. The CDR3 loop is CASSWTDSGANVLTF. Here the CDR3 DNA reads TGTGCCAGCAGTTGGACGGACTCTGGGGCCAACGTCCTGACTTTC.

Written as DNA, the CDR3 is TGCAGCGTTCCCGGGGTGGGGGGAAGCGAGCAGTACTTC. Residues: CSVPGVGGSEQYF. The chain uses TRBV29-1 and TRBJ2-7; maybe TRBD2 (6 bases). Trimming cost V 5 bases and J 6 bases, with 17 bases left between them. Germline loops: CDR1 SQVTM, CDR2 ANQGSEA. CDR3 length: 13 residues.

CDR3 protein: CASSLLERHTEAFF. CDR3 nucleotide sequence: TGTGCCAGCAGCTTACTGGAGCGGCACACTGAAGCTTTCTTT. This rearrangement joins TRBV7-2 to TRBJ1-1; D gene ambiguous. CDR3 length: 14 residues. Deletions cut 2 bases from V and 3 bases from J, with 10 bases between. The germline V gene has CDR1 SGHTA and CDR2 FQGNSA.